What follows are 24 T cell receptor beta chains derived from one specimen sequenced in a study of Ad26.COV2.S vaccination and SARS-CoV-2 variants. Profiled with immunoSEQ multiplex PCR; TCRdb holds only in-frame clones, not every one. The table shows roughly 420,000 clones, with nearly 90% occurring only once. As for treatment: some 20 received Ad26.COV2.S at low or high dose, single or two shots; several received placebo; per-sample allocation not given. Specimen acquisition occurred on day 63 following the initial vaccine or placebo injection. The sequenced sample was peripheral blood, obtained in a trial of Ad26.COV2.S vaccine versus placebo. These receptors came from a person between 18 and 65 years old who received the Ad26.COV2.S COVID-19 vaccine or a placebo.

The gene calls are TRBV6-2 or TRBV6-3 and TRBJ2-1, with a tentative D call TRBD2 (5 bases). CDR1 and CDR2 (germline): MNHEY, SVGEGT. V was shortened by 5 bases and J by 13 bases, with 18 bases between the two germline ends. This CDR3 is built from 13 residues. CDR3 in amino acids: CASSPKLLDVQFF. CDR3 nucleotide sequence: TGTGCCAGCAGTCCGAAGTTACTAGATGTTCAGTTCTTC.

In this sample, this clone turned up a few times. The rearrangement uses TRBV15 and TRBJ2-1, with TRBD2 as a possible D gene (6 bases). V dropped 1 base and J dropped 0 bases, with 28 bases sitting between them. CDR3 length: 22 residues. From germline, CDR1 is LNHNV and CDR2 YYDKDF (reference sequence). DNA of the CDR3: TGTGCCACCAGCAGAGTTGGTCCCGGGAGCCCCCGTTTTGCCAGCTCCTACAATGAGCAGTTCTTC. Translation gives CATSRVGPGSPRFASSYNEQFF.

The chain links TRBV5-1 to TRBJ2-3; 8 bases map to TRBD2. Trimming cost V 6 bases and J 2 bases; bases outside gene matches: 11. CDR1 SGHRS and CDR2 YFSETQ come from the germline V gene. The CDR3 runs to 16 residues. The chain's CDR3 is CASKDGGRFSTDTQYF. In DNA form, the CDR3 reads TGCGCCAGCAAGGACGGCGGGAGGTTCTCCACAGATACGCAGTATTTT.

The J gene is TRBJ2-3, the V gene TRBV4-1; D ambiguous. The CDR3 covers 14 residues. CDR1 is MGHRA and CDR2 is YSYEKL in the germline V gene. V lost 1 base and J 1 base, leaving 6 bases between the germline ends. CDR3 amino acids: CASSQVGRTDTQYF. In DNA, the CDR3 is TGCGCCAGCAGCCAAGTAGGACGCACAGATACGCAGTATTTT.

The chain couples TRBV7-9 to TRBJ2-5; 13 bases match TRBD2. There are 15 residues in the CDR3. The germline gives CDR1 SEHNR, CDR2 FQNEAQ (reference sequence). The V gene end was trimmed by 4 bases and the J gene end by 3 bases; junction bases not matched to a gene: 2. CDR3 protein: CASSWTSGREETQYF. In DNA form, the CDR3 reads TGTGCCAGCAGCTGGACTAGCGGGAGAGAAGAGACCCAGTACTTC. Based on the CDR3 plus reference TRBV7-9 and TRBJ2-5, the full variable domain is DTGVSQNPRHKITKRGQNVTFRCDPISEHNRLYWYRQTLGQGPEFLTYFQNEAQLEKSRLLSDRFSAERPKGSFSTLEIQRTEQGDSAMYLCASSWTSGREETQYFGPGTRLLVL.

In its sample, this clone was seen once. The genes are TRBV6-2 or TRBV6-3 and TRBJ2-7; 9 bases align to TRBD1. CDR1 is MNHEY, CDR2 SVGEGT, per germline. The CDR3 has 14 amino acids. The V gene end was trimmed by 2 bases and the J gene end by 6 bases; junction bases not matched to a gene: 5. The CDR3 spells CASSYRDRAGEQYV. The CDR3 DNA reads as TGTGCCAGCAGTTACCGGGACAGGGCGGGCGAGCAGTACGTC.

V is TRBV7-2 and J is TRBJ1-5; 8 positions agree with TRBD1. Germline V gene data show CDR1 as SGHTA and CDR2 as FQGNSA. CDR3 length equals 17 residues. With V trimmed by 5 bases and J by 4 bases, 13 bases remained unmatched. The CDR3 DNA reads as TGTGCCAGCAGCCCGCGGACAGGGAGCGTTTCAAATCAGCCCCAGCATTTT. This encodes CASSPRTGSVSNQPQHF.

The V and J genes are TRBV5-1 and TRBJ2-5; D is perhaps TRBD1 or TRBD2 (6 bases each). The V gene's germline CDR1 is SGHRS and CDR2 YFSETQ. This CDR3 is built from 15 residues. Trimming left V 0 bases short and J 5 bases short, with 14 bases between. Written as DNA, the CDR3 is TGCGCCAGCAGCTTGGGCAGGGGAGGTTGGGAGACCCAGTACTTC. Protein sequence: CASSLGRGGWETQYF.

Note on this clone: Other DNA sequences in the sample encode the same CDR3. The V gene is TRBV30, the J gene TRBJ1-1; D ambiguous. Trimming stripped 1 base from V and 0 bases from J, with 6 bases between. The germline V gene has CDR1 GTSNPN and CDR2 SVGIG (reference sequence). The CDR3 loop spans 13 amino acids. The CDR3 loop is CAWSGQLNTEAFF. In nucleotides, the CDR3 is TGTGCCTGGAGTGGCCAGTTGAACACTGAAGCTTTCTTT. The full variable domain, rest sourced from reference TRBV30 and TRBJ1-1, is SQTIHQWPATLVQPVGSPLSLECTVEGTSNPNLYWYRQAAGRGLQLLFYSVGIGQISSEVPQNLSASRPQDRQFILSSKKLLLSDSGFYLCAWSGQLNTEAFFGQGTRLTVV.

The chain combines TRBV27 with TRBJ2-7; 9 bases line up with TRBD2. The CDR3 is made up of 16 amino acids. Germline-derived CDR1 and CDR2 are MNHEY and SMNVEV (reference sequence). V lost 3 bases to trimming and J lost 4 bases; unmatched junction nucleotides: 10. The CDR3 protein is CASSFRGGGRGYEQYV. The CDR3 coding sequence is TGTGCCAGCAGTTTTCGCGGAGGCGGGAGGGGTTACGAGCAGTACGTC.

The rearrangement uses TRBV19 and TRBJ1-1; tentatively, D is TRBD1 (5 bases). The CDR3 has 14 amino acids. The V gene's germline CDR1 is LNHDA and CDR2 SQIVND (reference sequence). V lost 4 bases and J lost 1, with 10 bases in between. In DNA form, the CDR3 reads TGTGCCAGTAGTAGTTTGCAGGGGAACACTGAAGCTTTCTTT. It specifies CASSSLQGNTEAFF.

The genes are TRBV11-3 and TRBJ2-5; D is ambiguous. Trimming removed 6 bases from V and 1 base from J, with 9 bases in between. The germline gives CDR1 SGHNT, CDR2 YENEEA. CDR3 length: 13 residues. The CDR3 DNA reads TGTGCCAGCAGTTATGGATTCCAAGAGACCCAGTACTTC. The encoded protein is CASSYGFQETQYF.

V gene TRBV5-1 combines with J gene TRBJ1-3, with a tentative D call TRBD1 (5 bases). CDR3 length equals 15 residues. Germline V gives CDR1 SGHRS, CDR2 YFSETQ. Trimming stripped 1 base from V and 0 bases from J, with 8 bases between. CDR3 sequence reads: CASSLWGASGNTIYF. For the CDR3, the DNA is TGCGCCAGCAGCTTGTGGGGCGCCTCTGGAAACACCATATATTTT.

CDR3 amino acids: CASSQDMASGELFF. The CDR3 region has the DNA TGTGCCAGCAGCCAAGATATGGCTTCCGGGGAGCTGTTTTTT. The chain links TRBV3-1 (or the pseudogene TRBV3-2) to TRBJ2-2; D gene ambiguous. Germline CDR1 and CDR2: LGHDT and YNNKEL (reference sequence). The CDR3 has 14 amino acids. Trimming pared 0 bases from V and 6 bases from J, leaving 8 bases between.

The chain is built from TRBV6-1 and TRBJ1-6; a weak D match, TRBD1 (5 bases). Germline CDR1 MNHNS, CDR2 SASEGT. V lost 2 bases to trimming and J lost 9 bases, with 14 bases between them. The length of the CDR3 is 15 residues. CDR3 in amino acids: CASSELGGVISPLHF. CDR3 in DNA: TGTGCCAGCAGTGAACTGGGGGGAGTGATTTCACCCCTCCACTTT.

V is TRBV18 and J is TRBJ2-5; perhaps TRBD1 as D (5 bases). Germline V gene data show CDR1 as KGHSH and CDR2 as LQKENI. The CDR3 runs 15 residues. V lost 4 bases, J lost 4 bases, and 16 bases lay in between. The CDR3 reads CASSRPMDTGETQYF. The CDR3 DNA is TGTGCCAGCTCACGCCCTATGGACACTGGAGAGACCCAGTACTTC.

V gene TRBV18 combines with J gene TRBJ1-2; 7 nucleotides agree with TRBD1. The CDR3 is 16 amino acids. Per the germline V gene, CDR1 is KGHSH and CDR2 is LQKENI. V dropped 4 bases and J dropped 2; count of bases not matched to a gene: 10. CDR3 DNA sequence: TGTGCCAGCTCACAAGAGGCCAGGGGGGGAAACTATGGCTACACCTTC. This gives the protein CASSQEARGGNYGYTF.

The chain links TRBV18 to TRBJ1-1; D may be TRBD1 (6 bases). Between the trimmed V and J ends, which lost 4 bases and 1 base, there was a span of 13 bases. Germline V CDR1 and CDR2: KGHSH, LQKENI. CDR3 length: 15 residues. CDR3 DNA sequence: TGTGCCAGCTCACTAACGGGACACCCGAACACTGAAGCTTTCTTT. The encoded protein is CASSLTGHPNTEAFF.

The CDR3 DNA reads TGTGCCAGCAGCCTAACGGCGCCCCCAGATACGCAGTATTTT. Amino acid sequence: CASSLTAPPDTQYF. J is TRBJ2-3 and V is TRBV4-2; no clear D. The CDR3 runs 14 residues. Germline CDR1 is LGHNA and CDR2 is YNFKEQ. Trimming shortened V by 4 bases and J by 4 bases, and 12 bases separated the two germline ends.

In its sample, this clone was seen a few times. The chain employs TRBV28 and TRBJ2-3; 8 positions match TRBD2. The ends lost 2 bases at V and 8 bases at J; junction bases unmatched: 9. The length of the CDR3 is 15 residues. The germline V gene encodes CDR1 MDHEN and CDR2 SYDVKM. The CDR3 protein is CASSLLAGGSGTQYF. CDR3 DNA: TGTGCCAGCAGTTTACTCGCGGGGGGTTCTGGTACGCAGTATTTT.

This rearrangement joins TRBV18 to TRBJ1-3; weak D call: TRBD1 (5 bases). Deletions cut 3 bases from V and 2 bases from J, with 14 bases between. Germline V gives CDR1 KGHSH, CDR2 LQKENI. The CDR3 sequence is 16 residues long. The CDR3 reads CASSPWDPGTGNTIYF. For the CDR3, the DNA is TGTGCCAGCTCACCCTGGGACCCCGGAACTGGAAACACCATATATTTT.

The chain employs TRBV7-9 and TRBJ1-1, with D unclear. The CDR3 has 14 amino acids. Germline V gene sequence: CDR1 SEHNR, CDR2 FQNEAQ (reference sequence). V gave up 5 bases and J gave up 1 base, with 11 bases separating them. CDR3 bases: TGTGCCAGCAGCGCCGTACCTAGGAACACTGAAGCTTTCTTT. Its protein product is CASSAVPRNTEAFF.

The chain uses TRBV28 and TRBJ1-2; D ambiguous. The CDR3 spans 14 residues. From germline, CDR1 is MDHEN and CDR2 SYDVKM. V lost 6 bases and J 7 bases, leaving 18 bases between the germline ends. CDR3 nucleotides: TGTGCCAGCAGGGGATCGAGGAGCCTAGGTGGCTACACCTTC. Translated: CASRGSRSLGGYTF.

Only one count was recorded for this clone. The chain links TRBV10-3 to TRBJ1-1; TRBD1 matches at 10 bases. V shed 10 bases and J 2 bases; nucleotides not matched to a gene: 10. The CDR3 is 15 residues long. Germline CDR1 ENHRY, CDR2 SYGVKD. CDR3 nucleotide sequence: TGTGCCACCTCACCCGGGACAGGGGTCAACACTGAAGCTTTCTTT. This translates into CATSPGTGVNTEAFF.